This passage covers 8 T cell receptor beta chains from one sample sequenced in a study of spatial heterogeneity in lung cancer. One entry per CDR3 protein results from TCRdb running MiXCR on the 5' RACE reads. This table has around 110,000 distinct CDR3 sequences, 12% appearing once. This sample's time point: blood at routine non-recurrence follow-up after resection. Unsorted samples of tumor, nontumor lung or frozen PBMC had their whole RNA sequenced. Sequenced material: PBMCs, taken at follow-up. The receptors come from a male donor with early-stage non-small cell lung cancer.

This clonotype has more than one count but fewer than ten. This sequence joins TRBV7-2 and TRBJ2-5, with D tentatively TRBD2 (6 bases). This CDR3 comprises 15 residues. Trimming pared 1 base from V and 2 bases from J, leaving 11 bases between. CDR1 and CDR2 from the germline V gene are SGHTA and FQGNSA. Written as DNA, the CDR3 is TGTGCCAGCAGCTTAGTTTGGGACTCTCAAGAGACCCAGTACTTC. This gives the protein CASSLVWDSQETQYF.

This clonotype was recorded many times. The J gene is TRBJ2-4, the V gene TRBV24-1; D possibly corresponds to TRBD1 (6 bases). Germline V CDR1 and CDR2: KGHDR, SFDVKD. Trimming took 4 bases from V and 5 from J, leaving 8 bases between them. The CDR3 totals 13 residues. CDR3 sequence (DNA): TGTGCCACCAGTGAGGCAGGGGAAAACATTCAGTACTTC. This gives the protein CATSEAGENIQYF.

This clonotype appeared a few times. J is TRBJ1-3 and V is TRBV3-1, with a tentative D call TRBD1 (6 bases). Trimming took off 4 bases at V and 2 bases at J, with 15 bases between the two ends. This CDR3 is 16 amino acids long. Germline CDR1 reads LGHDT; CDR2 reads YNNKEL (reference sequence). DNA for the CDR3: TGTGCCAGCAGCCCTACAGGGACCAGGGCTGGAAACACCATATATTTT. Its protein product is CASSPTGTRAGNTIYF.

The CDR3 is CASSQDSRGTEAFF. Written as DNA, the CDR3 is TGTGCCAGCAGCCAAGACTCTAGGGGCACGGAAGCTTTCTTT. The gene calls are TRBV3-1 and TRBJ1-1, with D possibly TRBD1 on 5 matching bases. Germline loops: CDR1 LGHDT, CDR2 YNNKEL (reference sequence). V lost 0 bases and J lost 8, with 13 bases in between. The CDR3 is made up of 14 amino acids.

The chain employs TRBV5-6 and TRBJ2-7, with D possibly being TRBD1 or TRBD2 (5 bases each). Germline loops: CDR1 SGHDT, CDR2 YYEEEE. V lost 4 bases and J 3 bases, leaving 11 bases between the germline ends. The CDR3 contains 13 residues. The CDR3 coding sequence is TGTGCCAGCAGCCTGGGGGAATTCTACGAGCAGTACTTC. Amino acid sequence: CASSLGEFYEQYF.

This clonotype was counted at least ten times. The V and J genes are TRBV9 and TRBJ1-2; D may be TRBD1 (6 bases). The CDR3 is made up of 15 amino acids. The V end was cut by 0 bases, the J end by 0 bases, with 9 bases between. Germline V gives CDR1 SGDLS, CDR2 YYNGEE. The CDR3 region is CASSVGNRANYGYTF. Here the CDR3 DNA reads TGTGCCAGCAGCGTAGGGAACAGGGCTAACTATGGCTACACCTTC.

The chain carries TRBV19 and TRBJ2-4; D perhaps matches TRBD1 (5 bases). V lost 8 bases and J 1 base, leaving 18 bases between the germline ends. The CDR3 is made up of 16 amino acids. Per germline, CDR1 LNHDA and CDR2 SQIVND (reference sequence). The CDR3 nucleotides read TGTGCCAGTGCGATCAGGGTGGGCGAGGCCAAAAACATTCAGTACTTC. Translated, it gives CASAIRVGEAKNIQYF.

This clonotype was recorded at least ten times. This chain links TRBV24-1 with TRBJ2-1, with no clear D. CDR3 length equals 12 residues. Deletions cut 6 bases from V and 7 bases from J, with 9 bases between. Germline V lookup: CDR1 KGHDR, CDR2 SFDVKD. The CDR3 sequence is CATSSQRNEQFF. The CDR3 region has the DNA TGTGCCACCAGTTCCCAGCGTAATGAGCAGTTCTTC.